This T cell receptor (beta chain) was recorded in a study of Ad26.COV2.S vaccination and SARS-CoV-2 variants. General study findings and limits: Researchers cautioned that TCR breadth and depth analyses may have underestimated total T cell responses. Following vaccination, spike-specific CD8+ and CD4+ T cell responses reportedly exhibited substantial breadth.

TCRdb keeps only in-frame clones here, not all; method: immunoSEQ multiplex PCR. The data show about 420,000 clones, 85% to 90% seen once. The treatment is: some 19 received Ad26.COV2.S at low or high dose, single or two shots; five or six received placebo; per-sample allocation not given. Sampling occurred on day 63 after the first vaccine or placebo injection. Trimming took 3 bases from V and 0 from J, leaving 11 bases between them. Germline assignment: CDR1 MNHEY and CDR2 SMNVEV (reference sequence). This CDR3 is 15 amino acids long. In regard to this clone: The antigen remains unidentified.

The clonotype originates from a person between 18 and 60 years old who received the Ad26.COV2.S COVID-19 vaccine or a placebo. This sequence joins TRBV27 and TRBJ1-1; tentatively, D is TRBD1 (5 bases). Here the sequenced sample was peripheral blood, taken in a trial of Ad26.COV2.S vaccine versus placebo. The CDR3 DNA reads TGTGCCAGCAGTTTTTTCGGGGGAATGAACACTGAAGCTTTCTTT. Protein: CASSFFGGMNTEAFF.